This paragraph covers one T cell receptor beta chain sequence. Method: immunoSEQ multiplex PCR; TCRdb's copy keeps in-frame clones and lacks some. The sample has fewer than 200,000 clones, roughly four fifths seen once. The data were taken from a study of blood T cell repertoires in COVID-19. For the study at large: Samples came from the United States, Italy and Spain, spanning acute and convalescent COVID-19. PBMCs, B-cell-depleted T cells, or T cells provided the cDNA or gDNA that made up the material.

This receptor was identified in a woman of 80 years or more with acute or convalescent COVID-19. Material: peripheral blood.

CDR3 coding DNA: TGTGCCAGCACAGACAGGGCTGGGGCCAACGTCCTGACTTTC. Residues: CASTDRAGANVLTF. V and J are TRBV6-5 and TRBJ2-6, with TRBD1 matching over 7 bases. The CDR3 length is 14 residues. Germline CDR1 reads MNHEY; CDR2 reads SVGAGI. V dropped 7 bases and J dropped 2; count of bases not matched to a gene: 2.